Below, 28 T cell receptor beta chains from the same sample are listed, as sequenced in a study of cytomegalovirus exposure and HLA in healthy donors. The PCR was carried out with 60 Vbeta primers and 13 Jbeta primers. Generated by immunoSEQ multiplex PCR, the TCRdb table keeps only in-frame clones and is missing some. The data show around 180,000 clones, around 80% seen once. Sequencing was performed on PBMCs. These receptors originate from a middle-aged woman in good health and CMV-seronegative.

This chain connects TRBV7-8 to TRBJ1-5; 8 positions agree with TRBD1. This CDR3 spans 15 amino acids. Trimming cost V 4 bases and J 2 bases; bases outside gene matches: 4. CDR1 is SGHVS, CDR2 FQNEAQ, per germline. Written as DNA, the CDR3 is TGTGCCAGCAGCTCACAGGGGGGGGGCAATCAGCCCCAGCATTTT. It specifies CASSSQGGGNQPQHF.

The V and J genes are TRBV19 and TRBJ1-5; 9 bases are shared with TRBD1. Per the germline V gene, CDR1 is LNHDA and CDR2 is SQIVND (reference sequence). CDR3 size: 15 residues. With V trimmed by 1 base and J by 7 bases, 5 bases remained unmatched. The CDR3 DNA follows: TGTGCCAGTAGTATAGGGGGGACAGGGCCCCAGCCCCAGCATTTT. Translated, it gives CASSIGGTGPQPQHF.

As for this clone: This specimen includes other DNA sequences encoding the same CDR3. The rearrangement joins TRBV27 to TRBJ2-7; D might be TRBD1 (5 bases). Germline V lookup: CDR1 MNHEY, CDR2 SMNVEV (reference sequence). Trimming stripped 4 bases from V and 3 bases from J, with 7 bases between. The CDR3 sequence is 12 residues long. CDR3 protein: CASSSRGYEQYF. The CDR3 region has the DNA TGTGCCAGCAGTTCAAGGGGCTACGAGCAGTACTTC.

The CDR3 sequence: CASSDSVAGGANTGELFF. DNA for the CDR3: TGTGCCAGCAGTGACTCGGTAGCGGGGGGAGCGAACACCGGGGAGCTGTTTTTT. This chain connects TRBV6-4 to TRBJ2-2, with 10 positions matching TRBD2. Trimming at V came to 0 bases and at J to 0 bases, leaving 4 bases not matched to a gene. The CDR3 is 18 amino acids. The germline V gene encodes CDR1 MRHNA and CDR2 SNTAGT.

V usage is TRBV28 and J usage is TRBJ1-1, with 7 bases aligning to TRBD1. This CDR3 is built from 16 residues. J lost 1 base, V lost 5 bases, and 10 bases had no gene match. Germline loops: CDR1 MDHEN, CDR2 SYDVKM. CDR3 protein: CASSRGRDSTNTEAFF. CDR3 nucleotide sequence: TGTGCCAGCAGTCGGGGCCGGGACAGTACGAACACTGAAGCTTTCTTT.

CDR3 protein: CASSQAGSAGNYGYTF. Here the CDR3 DNA reads TGCGCCAGCAGCCAAGCAGGGTCCGCGGGGAACTATGGCTACACCTTC. The chain recombines TRBV4-1 with TRBJ1-2; a weak D match, TRBD1 (5 bases). Per the germline V gene, CDR1 is MGHRA and CDR2 is YSYEKL. The CDR3 has 16 amino acids. V dropped 1 base and J dropped 2 bases, with 14 bases sitting between them.

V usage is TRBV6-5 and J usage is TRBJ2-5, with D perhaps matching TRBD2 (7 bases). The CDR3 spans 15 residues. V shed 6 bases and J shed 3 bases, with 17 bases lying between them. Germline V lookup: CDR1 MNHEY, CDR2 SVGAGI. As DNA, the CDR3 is TGTGCCAGCAGAGGGGGGGGCGTGGGGGAAGAGACCCAGTACTTC. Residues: CASRGGGVGEETQYF.

The CDR3 DNA is TGTGCCAGCAGCGGGAGGGGCGGGAGTACAACGGAGACCCAGTACTTC. Protein product: CASSGRGGSTTETQYF. The rearrangement joins TRBV5-6 to TRBJ2-5; 7 positions match TRBD2. The J segment lost 5 bases and the V segment lost 4 bases, leaving 14 bases of the junction unmatched. The CDR3 runs 16 residues. CDR1 and CDR2 from the germline V gene are SGHDT and YYEEEE.

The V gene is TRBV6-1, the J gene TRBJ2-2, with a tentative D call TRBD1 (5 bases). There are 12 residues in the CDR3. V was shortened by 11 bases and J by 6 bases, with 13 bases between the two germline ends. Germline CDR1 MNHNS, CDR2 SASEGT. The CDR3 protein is CALNQGAGELFF. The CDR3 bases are TGTGCCCTCAATCAGGGTGCCGGGGAGCTGTTTTTT.

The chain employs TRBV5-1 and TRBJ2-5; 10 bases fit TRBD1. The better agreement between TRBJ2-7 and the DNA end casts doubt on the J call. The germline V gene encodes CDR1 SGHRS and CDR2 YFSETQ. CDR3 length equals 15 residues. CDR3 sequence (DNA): TGCGCCAGCAGCCCGCCCCTGGACAGGGGGGACGAGCAGTACTTC. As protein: CASSPPLDRGDEQYF.

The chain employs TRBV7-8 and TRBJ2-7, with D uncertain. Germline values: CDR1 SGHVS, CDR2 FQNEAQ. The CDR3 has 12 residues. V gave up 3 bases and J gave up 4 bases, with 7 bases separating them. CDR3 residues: CASSFGQYEQYF. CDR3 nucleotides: TGTGCCAGCAGCTTTGGGCAGTACGAGCAGTACTTC.

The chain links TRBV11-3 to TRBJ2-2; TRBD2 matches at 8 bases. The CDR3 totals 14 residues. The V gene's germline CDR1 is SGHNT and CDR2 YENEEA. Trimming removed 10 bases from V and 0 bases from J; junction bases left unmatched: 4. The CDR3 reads CATKAGANTGELFF. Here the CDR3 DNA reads TGTGCCACCAAAGCGGGGGCGAACACCGGGGAGCTGTTTTTT.

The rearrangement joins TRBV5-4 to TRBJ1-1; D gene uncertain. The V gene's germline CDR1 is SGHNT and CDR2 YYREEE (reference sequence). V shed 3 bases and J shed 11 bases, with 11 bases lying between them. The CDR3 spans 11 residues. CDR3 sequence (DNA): TGTGCCAGCAGCTCGGGTTTGGAGGCTTTCTTT. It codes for CASSSGLEAFF.

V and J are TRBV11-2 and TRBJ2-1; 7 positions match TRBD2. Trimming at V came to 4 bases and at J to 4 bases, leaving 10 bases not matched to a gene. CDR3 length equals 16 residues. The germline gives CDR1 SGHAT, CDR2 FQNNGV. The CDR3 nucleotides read TGTGCCAGCAGCTCCGGTGGGGGACTACCTTACAATGAGCAGTTCTTC. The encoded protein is CASSSGGGLPYNEQFF.

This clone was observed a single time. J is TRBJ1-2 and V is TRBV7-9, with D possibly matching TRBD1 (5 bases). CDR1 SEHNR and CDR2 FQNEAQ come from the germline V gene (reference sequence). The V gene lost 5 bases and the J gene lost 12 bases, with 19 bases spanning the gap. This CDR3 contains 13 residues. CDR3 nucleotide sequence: TGTGCCAGCAGCCTTACCGACGGACATCTTAACACCTTC. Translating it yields CASSLTDGHLNTF.

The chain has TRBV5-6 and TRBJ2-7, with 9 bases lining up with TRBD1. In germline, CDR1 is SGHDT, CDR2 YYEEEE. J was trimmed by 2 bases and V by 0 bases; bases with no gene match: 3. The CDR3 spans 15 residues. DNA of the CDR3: TGTGCCAGCAGCTTGGGCGGACAGGGGCCCTACGAGCAGTACGTC. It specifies CASSLGGQGPYEQYV.

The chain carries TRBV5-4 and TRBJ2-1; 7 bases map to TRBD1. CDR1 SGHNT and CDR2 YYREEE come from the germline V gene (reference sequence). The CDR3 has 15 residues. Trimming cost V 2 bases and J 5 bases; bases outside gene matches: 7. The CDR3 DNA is TGTGCCAGCAGCTTTACAGGGGTCCTGAACAATGAGCAGTTCTTC. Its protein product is CASSFTGVLNNEQFF.

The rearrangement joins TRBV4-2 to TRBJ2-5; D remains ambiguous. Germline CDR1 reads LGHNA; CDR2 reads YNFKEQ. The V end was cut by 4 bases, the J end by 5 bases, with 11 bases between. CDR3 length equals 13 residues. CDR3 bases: TGTGCCAGCAGCCGGGCCCTCTACGAGACCCAGTACTTC. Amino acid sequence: CASSRALYETQYF.

CDR3 in DNA: TGCGCCAGCAGCTTGGATTACAGGTCACCGGGACTAGCGGGAAGGGTTACCTACAATGAGCAGTTCTTC. This gives the protein CASSLDYRSPGLAGRVTYNEQFF. The chain couples TRBV5-1 to TRBJ2-1; 13 nucleotides match TRBD2. The CDR3 consists of 23 residues. V lost 0 bases to trimming and J lost 2 bases; unmatched junction nucleotides: 20. Per the germline V gene, CDR1 is SGHRS and CDR2 is YFSETQ. Complete variable domain (other parts from reference TRBV5-1 and TRBJ2-1): KAGVTQTPRYLIKTRGQQVTLSCSPISGHRSVSWYQQTPGQGLQFLFEYFSETQRNKGNFPGRFSGRQFSNSRSEMNVSTLELGDSALYLCASSLDYRSPGLAGRVTYNEQFFGPGTRLTVL.

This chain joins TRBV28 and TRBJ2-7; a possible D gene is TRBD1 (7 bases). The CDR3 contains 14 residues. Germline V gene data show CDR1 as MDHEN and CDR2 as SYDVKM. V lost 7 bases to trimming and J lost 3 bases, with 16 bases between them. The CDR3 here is CASIGGGGLYEQYF. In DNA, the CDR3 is TGTGCCAGCATCGGAGGAGGGGGCCTCTACGAGCAGTACTTC.

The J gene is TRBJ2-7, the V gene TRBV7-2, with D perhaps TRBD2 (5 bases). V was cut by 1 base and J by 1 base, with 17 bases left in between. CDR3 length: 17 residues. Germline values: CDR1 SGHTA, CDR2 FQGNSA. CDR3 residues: CASSLVPITGRSYEQYF. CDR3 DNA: TGTGCCAGCAGCTTAGTTCCCATAACGGGAAGGTCCTACGAGCAGTACTTC.

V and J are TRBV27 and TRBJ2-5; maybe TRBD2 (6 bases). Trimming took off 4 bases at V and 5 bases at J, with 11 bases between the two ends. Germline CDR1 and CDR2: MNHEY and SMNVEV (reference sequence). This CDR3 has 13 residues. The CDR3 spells CASSWGVGETQYF. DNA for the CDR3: TGTGCCAGCAGTTGGGGGGTAGGTGAGACCCAGTACTTC.

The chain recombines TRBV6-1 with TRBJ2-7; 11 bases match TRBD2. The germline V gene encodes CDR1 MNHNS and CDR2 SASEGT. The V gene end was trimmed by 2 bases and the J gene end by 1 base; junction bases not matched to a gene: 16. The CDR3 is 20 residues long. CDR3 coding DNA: TGTGCCAGCAGTGAATGGGTGTTTACTAGCGGGAGTTTGGGGTCCTACGAGCAGTACTTC. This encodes CASSEWVFTSGSLGSYEQYF.

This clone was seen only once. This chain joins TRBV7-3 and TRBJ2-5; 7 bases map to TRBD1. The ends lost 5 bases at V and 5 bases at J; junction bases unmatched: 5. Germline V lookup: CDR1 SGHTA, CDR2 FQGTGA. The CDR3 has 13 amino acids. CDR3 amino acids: CASSQDRMETQYF. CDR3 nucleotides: TGTGCCAGCAGCCAGGACAGGATGGAGACCCAGTACTTC. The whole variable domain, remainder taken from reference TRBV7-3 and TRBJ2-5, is GAGVSQTPSNKVTEKGKYVELRCDPISGHTALYWYRQSLGQGPEFLIYFQGTGAADDSGLPNDRFFAVRPEGSVSTLKIQRTERGDSAVYLCASSQDRMETQYFGPGTRLLVL.

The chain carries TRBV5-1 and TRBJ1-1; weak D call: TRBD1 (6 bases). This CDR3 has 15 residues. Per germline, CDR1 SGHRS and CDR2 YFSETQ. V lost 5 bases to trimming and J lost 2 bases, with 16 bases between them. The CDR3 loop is CASSRTGFANTEAFF. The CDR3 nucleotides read TGCGCCAGCAGTCGAACAGGGTTTGCCAACACTGAAGCTTTCTTT.

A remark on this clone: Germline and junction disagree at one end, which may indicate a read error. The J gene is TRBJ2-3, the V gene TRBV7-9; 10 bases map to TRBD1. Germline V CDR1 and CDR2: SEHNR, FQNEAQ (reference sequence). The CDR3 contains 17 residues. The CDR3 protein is CSSLPGTGAFFTDTQYF. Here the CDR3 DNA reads TGTTCCAGCCTACCAGGGACAGGGGCGTTTTTCACAGATACGCAGTATTTT.

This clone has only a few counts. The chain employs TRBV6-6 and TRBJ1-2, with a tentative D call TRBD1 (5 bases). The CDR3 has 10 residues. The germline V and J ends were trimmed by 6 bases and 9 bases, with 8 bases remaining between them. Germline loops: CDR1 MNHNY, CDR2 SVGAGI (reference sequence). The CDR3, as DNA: TGTGCCAGCAGCATGGACAGCTACACCTTC. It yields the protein CASSMDSYTF.

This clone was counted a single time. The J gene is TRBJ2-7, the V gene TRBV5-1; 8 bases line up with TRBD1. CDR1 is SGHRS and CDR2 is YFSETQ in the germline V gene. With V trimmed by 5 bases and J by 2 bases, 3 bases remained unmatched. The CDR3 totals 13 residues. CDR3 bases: TGCGCCAGCAGAGACAGGGGAACCTACGAGCAGTACTTC. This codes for CASRDRGTYEQYF.